This T cell receptor (beta chain) stems from a study of T-cell reconstitution after alpha-beta-depleted transplantation in children. Preparation of the TCRbeta library used unique molecular identifiers. MiXCR, applied by TCRdb to the PCR reads, yields one record per CDR3 protein. The sample lists 600,000 to 800,000 distinct CDR3 sequences, around 14% occurring once. V lost 4 bases, J lost 4 bases, and 11 bases stayed unmatched. There are 18 residues in the CDR3. Germline CDR1 reads SGHRS; CDR2 reads YFSETQ. This clonotype came up many times. This receptor was obtained from a girl aged 2-15 years with congenital amegakaryocytic thrombocytopenia, due to receive a stem cell transplant. The chain is built from TRBV5-1 and TRBJ2-3, with 14 bases matching TRBD2. Specimen: PBMCs, collected before TCRalphabeta/CD19-depleted stem cell transplant. The DNA for the CDR3 is TGCGCCAGCAGCAGCGGGACTAGCGGGAGTTTTGGTGCAGATACGCAGTATTTT. Encoded protein: CASSSGTSGSFGADTQYF.